A selection of T cell receptor beta chains follows, all from one sample in a study of T cell changes during pregnancy in multiple sclerosis. TCRdb's copy holds only in-frame clones and misses some; the assay was immunoSEQ multiplex PCR. In the table there are tens of thousands of clones, approximately 93% of which are singletons. Sequencing was performed on peripheral blood, taken in the first trimester of pregnancy. The receptors here all came from a female donor with multiple sclerosis, enrolled in a pregnancy study. Both conserved end residues are part of each CDR3. Each record gives: J gene, D gene, clone size, V gene, CDR3 length, CDR3 DNA, CDR3 protein. The D gene is left open where the match is weak. A clone size is listed for some rows: how often the clone was seen (once, few, many), or a class if it is expanded.

j_call: TRBJ2-3; d_call: -; clone_size: -; v_call: TRBV15; cdr3_length: 15; cdr3_nt: TGTGCCACCAGCAGGGGAGGTTTGAGCGGCGATACGCAGTATTTT; cdr3_aa: CATSRGGLSGDTQYF
j_call: TRBJ1-5; d_call: -; clone_size: -; v_call: TRBV19; cdr3_length: 15; cdr3_nt: TGTGCCAGTAGTATAGGAACAGGCTTCAATCAGCCCCAGCATTTT; cdr3_aa: CASSIGTGFNQPQHF
j_call: TRBJ2-7; d_call: TRBD2; clone_size: -; v_call: TRBV28; cdr3_length: 17; cdr3_nt: TGTGCCAGCAGTTTTGTATTATCCAGCGGGATCTCCTACGAGCAGTACTTC; cdr3_aa: CASSFVLSSGISYEQYF
j_call: TRBJ1-4; d_call: TRBD1; clone_size: -; v_call: TRBV19; cdr3_length: 15; cdr3_nt: TGTGCCAGTAGTATATCGGGCAGGGGGCGTGAAAAACTGTTTTTT; cdr3_aa: CASSISGRGREKLFF
j_call: TRBJ2-3; d_call: -; clone_size: -; v_call: TRBV4-3; cdr3_length: 16; cdr3_nt: TGCGCCAGCAGCCAAGATGTCGCGGGGCCCACAGATACGCAGTATTTT; cdr3_aa: CASSQDVAGPTDTQYF
j_call: TRBJ2-3; d_call: -; clone_size: -; v_call: TRBV5-6; cdr3_length: 11; cdr3_nt: TGTGCCAGCAGCTTGCTGGATACGCAGTATTTT; cdr3_aa: CASSLLDTQYF
j_call: TRBJ1-2; d_call: TRBD1; clone_size: -; v_call: TRBV18; cdr3_length: 14; cdr3_nt: TGTGCCAGCAAAATAAGACAGGGAAACTATGGCTACACCTTC; cdr3_aa: CASKIRQGNYGYTF
j_call: TRBJ2-7; d_call: -; clone_size: once; v_call: TRBV28; cdr3_length: 13; cdr3_nt: TGTGCCAGCAGTTTAAGGACAGAATACGAGCAGTACTTC; cdr3_aa: CASSLRTEYEQYF
j_call: TRBJ1-5; d_call: -; clone_size: -; v_call: TRBV18; cdr3_length: 18; cdr3_nt: TGTGCCAGCTCACACAGGCGATCTGACAGTGTTAGCAATCAGCCCCAGCATTTT; cdr3_aa: CASSHRRSDSVSNQPQHF
j_call: TRBJ1-2; d_call: -; clone_size: -; v_call: TRBV12-2; cdr3_length: 16; cdr3_nt: TGTGCAAGTCGCCTATGGGACAGGCCCGCTAACTATGGCTACACCTTC; cdr3_aa: CASRLWDRPANYGYTF
j_call: TRBJ1-4; d_call: TRBD1; clone_size: once; v_call: TRBV28; cdr3_length: 13; cdr3_nt: TGTGCCGGGTCTGACAGGGGTCGTGAAAAACTGTTTTTT; cdr3_aa: CAGSDRGREKLFF
j_call: TRBJ2-2; d_call: TRBD1; clone_size: -; v_call: TRBV13; cdr3_length: 16; cdr3_nt: TGTGCCAGCAGCCGACAGGGGGCTAGGGTCACCGGGGAGCTGTTTTTT; cdr3_aa: CASSRQGARVTGELFF
j_call: TRBJ2-3; d_call: TRBD1; clone_size: -; v_call: TRBV10-3; cdr3_length: 11; cdr3_nt: TGTGCCGCACAGGGGACAGATACGCAGTATTTT; cdr3_aa: CAAQGTDTQYF
j_call: TRBJ2-7; d_call: TRBD1; clone_size: -; v_call: TRBV6-1; cdr3_length: 17; cdr3_nt: TGTGCCAGCAGTGAAGGCTTTACGACAGGGATACCCTACGAGCAGTACTTC; cdr3_aa: CASSEGFTTGIPYEQYF
j_call: TRBJ1-2; d_call: TRBD1; clone_size: many; v_call: TRBV28; cdr3_length: 14; cdr3_nt: TGTGCCAGCAGGATACAGGGGGAATCCTATGGCTACACCTTC; cdr3_aa: CASRIQGESYGYTF
j_call: TRBJ1-4; d_call: -; clone_size: -; v_call: TRBV25-1; cdr3_length: 15; cdr3_nt: TGTGCCAGCAGTGAAAGTGACAGACTTAATGAAAAACTGTTTTTT; cdr3_aa: CASSESDRLNEKLFF
j_call: TRBJ1-2; d_call: -; clone_size: -; v_call: TRBV27; cdr3_length: 13; cdr3_nt: TGTGCCAGCAGTGCAACAGGGTACTATGGCTACACCTTC; cdr3_aa: CASSATGYYGYTF
j_call: TRBJ1-1; d_call: -; clone_size: few; v_call: TRBV6-1; cdr3_length: 11; cdr3_nt: TGTGCCAGCACCGCGGCCCTTGAAGCTTTCTTT; cdr3_aa: CASTAALEAFF
j_call: TRBJ1-5; d_call: TRBD1; clone_size: -; v_call: TRBV30; cdr3_length: 14; cdr3_nt: TGTGCCTGGACCCGGACAGGGGGTAATCAGCCCCAGCATTTT; cdr3_aa: CAWTRTGGNQPQHF
j_call: TRBJ1-4; d_call: -; clone_size: -; v_call: TRBV19; cdr3_length: 14; cdr3_nt: TGTGCCAGTAGTATCAGGGGAGCTAATGAAAAACTGTTTTTT; cdr3_aa: CASSIRGANEKLFF
j_call: TRBJ2-1; d_call: -; clone_size: -; v_call: TRBV11-2; cdr3_length: 15; cdr3_nt: TGTGCCAGCAGCTTAGAGGGGAGCTCCTACAATGAGCAGTTCTTC; cdr3_aa: CASSLEGSSYNEQFF
j_call: TRBJ1-5; d_call: -; clone_size: -; v_call: TRBV27; cdr3_length: 18; cdr3_nt: TGTGCCAGCAGTTTACAAAAACCGGGGGGCTCTAGCAATCAGCCCCAGCATTTT; cdr3_aa: CASSLQKPGGSSNQPQHF
j_call: TRBJ2-1; d_call: TRBD2; clone_size: -; v_call: TRBV4-2; cdr3_length: 19; cdr3_nt: TGTGCCAGCAGCCAAGATTTTGGGACTGGCGGGAGAGCCGAAAATGAGCAGTTCTTC; cdr3_aa: CASSQDFGTGGRAENEQFF
j_call: TRBJ1-1; d_call: -; clone_size: -; v_call: TRBV5-1; cdr3_length: 19; cdr3_nt: TGCGCCAGCAGCTTGGGATTTCTTAGCGGGACAAATTCGACCACTGAAGCTTTCTTT; cdr3_aa: CASSLGFLSGTNSTTEAFF
j_call: TRBJ2-7; d_call: TRBD1; clone_size: -; v_call: TRBV13; cdr3_length: 16; cdr3_nt: TGTGCCAGCAGCGTACGACAGGGAACGTTCTCCTACGAGCAGTACTTC; cdr3_aa: CASSVRQGTFSYEQYF
j_call: TRBJ1-5; d_call: -; clone_size: -; v_call: TRBV19; cdr3_length: 14; cdr3_nt: TGTGCCAGTAGCGTCATGACAAACAATCAGCCCCAGCATTTT; cdr3_aa: CASSVMTNNQPQHF
j_call: TRBJ2-5; d_call: TRBD2; clone_size: -; v_call: TRBV5-4; cdr3_length: 17; cdr3_nt: TGTGCCAGCAGCTTGGATGTAGCGGGAGGGCTTATGGAGACCCAGTACTTC; cdr3_aa: CASSLDVAGGLMETQYF
j_call: TRBJ2-1; d_call: TRBD1; clone_size: -; v_call: TRBV4-3; cdr3_length: 14; cdr3_nt: TGCGCCAGCAGCCAGACGACAGGGAGCCATGAGCAGTTCTTC; cdr3_aa: CASSQTTGSHEQFF
j_call: TRBJ1-1; d_call: -; clone_size: few; v_call: TRBV2; cdr3_length: 14; cdr3_nt: TGTGCCAGCAGGGGGGCAGGGGATGGGACTGAAGCTTTCTTT; cdr3_aa: CASRGAGDGTEAFF
j_call: TRBJ2-3; d_call: TRBD1; clone_size: -; v_call: TRBV11-2; cdr3_length: 15; cdr3_nt: TGTGCCAGCAGCTTAGGGGACAGAAGCACAGATACGCAGTATTTT; cdr3_aa: CASSLGDRSTDTQYF
j_call: TRBJ2-3; d_call: -; clone_size: -; v_call: TRBV2; cdr3_length: 15; cdr3_nt: TGTGCCAGCAAACGATGGGAGCTTGAGGTAGATACGCAGTATTTT; cdr3_aa: CASKRWELEVDTQYF
j_call: TRBJ1-1; d_call: -; clone_size: -; v_call: TRBV14; cdr3_length: 14; cdr3_nt: TGTGCCAGCAGCACAAGAGGCGGGAACACTGAAGCTTTCTTT; cdr3_aa: CASSTRGGNTEAFF
j_call: TRBJ2-1; d_call: TRBD2; clone_size: few; v_call: TRBV5-1; cdr3_length: 16; cdr3_nt: TGCGCCAGCAGCGGGGGGGAAGCTGGCCCTCTCAATGAGCAGTTCTTC; cdr3_aa: CASSGGEAGPLNEQFF
j_call: TRBJ2-7; d_call: -; clone_size: -; v_call: TRBV5-1; cdr3_length: 14; cdr3_nt: TGCGCCAGCAGCTTGGACAGTCATACCTACGAGCAGTACTTC; cdr3_aa: CASSLDSHTYEQYF
j_call: TRBJ1-2; d_call: -; clone_size: -; v_call: TRBV23-1; cdr3_length: 15; cdr3_nt: TGCGCCAGCAGTCAAAGGAGGGAGAGTATCTATGGCTACACCTTC; cdr3_aa: CASSQRRESIYGYTF
j_call: TRBJ1-3; d_call: -; clone_size: -; v_call: TRBV11-2; cdr3_length: 14; cdr3_nt: TGTGCCAGCAGCTCAGGGGAAACTGGAAACACCATATATTTT; cdr3_aa: CASSSGETGNTIYF
j_call: TRBJ1-1; d_call: TRBD1; clone_size: -; v_call: TRBV5-6; cdr3_length: 15; cdr3_nt: TGTGCCAGCAGTCCCCGGGACAGGGTCAACACTGAAGCTTTCTTT; cdr3_aa: CASSPRDRVNTEAFF
j_call: TRBJ2-1; d_call: TRBD1; clone_size: -; v_call: TRBV18; cdr3_length: 15; cdr3_nt: TGTGCCAGCTCGCCGGGACAGGGGATTTATCATGAGCAGTTCTTC; cdr3_aa: CASSPGQGIYHEQFF
j_call: TRBJ1-2; d_call: -; clone_size: -; v_call: TRBV19; cdr3_length: 16; cdr3_nt: TGTGCCAGTAGTAGGGGTTGGACAGTTCGGACCAATGGCTACACCTTC; cdr3_aa: CASSRGWTVRTNGYTF
j_call: TRBJ1-2; d_call: -; clone_size: -; v_call: TRBV4-3; cdr3_length: 14; cdr3_nt: TGCGCCAGCAGCCAAGATGGAGGCCCCTATGGCTACACCTTC; cdr3_aa: CASSQDGGPYGYTF
j_call: TRBJ2-5; d_call: -; clone_size: -; v_call: TRBV18; cdr3_length: 14; cdr3_nt: TGTGCCAGCTCACCACAAATTAACCAAGAGACCCAGTACTTC; cdr3_aa: CASSPQINQETQYF
j_call: TRBJ1-2; d_call: -; clone_size: -; v_call: TRBV19; cdr3_length: 14; cdr3_nt: TGTGCCAGTAGTATAGATTCGGAGGACTATGGCTACACCTTC; cdr3_aa: CASSIDSEDYGYTF
j_call: TRBJ1-2; d_call: -; clone_size: few; v_call: TRBV27; cdr3_length: 16; cdr3_nt: TGTGCCAGCAGCCTGACTCTTACAGGGACCAACTATGGCTACACCTTC; cdr3_aa: CASSLTLTGTNYGYTF
j_call: TRBJ1-5; d_call: TRBD1; clone_size: few; v_call: TRBV28; cdr3_length: 18; cdr3_nt: TGTGCCTGTCAAACCGGGACAGGGGGGATTTCGCCCAATCAGCCCCAGCATTTT; cdr3_aa: CACQTGTGGISPNQPQHF
j_call: TRBJ1-1; d_call: TRBD1; clone_size: -; v_call: TRBV19; cdr3_length: 15; cdr3_nt: TGTGCCAGTAGTATTGAGGGGGCTCTGAACACTGAAGCTTTCTTT; cdr3_aa: CASSIEGALNTEAFF
j_call: TRBJ1-2; d_call: TRBD1; clone_size: -; v_call: TRBV5-4; cdr3_length: 15; cdr3_nt: TGTGCCAGCAGCTTGGCCTCAACAGGGGGATATGGCTACACCTTC; cdr3_aa: CASSLASTGGYGYTF
j_call: TRBJ2-7; d_call: -; clone_size: -; v_call: TRBV6-1; cdr3_length: 11; cdr3_nt: TGTGCCAGCAGTGTTTGGGCAGGGAAGTACTTC; cdr3_aa: CASSVWAGKYF
j_call: TRBJ2-3; d_call: TRBD1; clone_size: -; v_call: TRBV30; cdr3_length: 13; cdr3_nt: TGTGCCTGGGGACAGGCTAGCACAGATACGCAGTATTTT; cdr3_aa: CAWGQASTDTQYF
j_call: TRBJ1-5; d_call: -; clone_size: -; v_call: TRBV6-6; cdr3_length: 12; cdr3_nt: TGTGCCAGTGGGGCCTTTAATCAGCCCCAGCATTTT; cdr3_aa: CASGAFNQPQHF
j_call: TRBJ1-1; d_call: -; clone_size: -; v_call: TRBV18; cdr3_length: 14; cdr3_nt: TGTGCCAGCTCGCCCACGGGGAGGGCGTCTGAAGCTTTCTTT; cdr3_aa: CASSPTGRASEAFF
j_call: TRBJ1-4; d_call: -; clone_size: -; v_call: TRBV9; cdr3_length: 14; cdr3_nt: TGTGCCAGCAGCGTAGGGGCCTCTAATGAAAAACTGTTTTTT; cdr3_aa: CASSVGASNEKLFF
j_call: TRBJ2-3; d_call: TRBD1; clone_size: -; v_call: TRBV10-1; cdr3_length: 16; cdr3_nt: TGCGCCAGCAGTGACCCGGGACAGGGGGGCACAGATACGCAGTATTTT; cdr3_aa: CASSDPGQGGTDTQYF
j_call: TRBJ2-1; d_call: TRBD2; clone_size: -; v_call: TRBV19; cdr3_length: 15; cdr3_nt: TGTGCCAGTAGTAAGGTGCGGGGAGGGAACAATGAGCAGTTCTTC; cdr3_aa: CASSKVRGGNNEQFF
j_call: TRBJ2-3; d_call: TRBD2; clone_size: -; v_call: TRBV7-9; cdr3_length: 18; cdr3_nt: TGTGCCAGCAGCTCGAGGTTGGGGACTAGCGGGAGCCCAGATACGCAGTATTTT; cdr3_aa: CASSSRLGTSGSPDTQYF
j_call: TRBJ1-2; d_call: -; clone_size: -; v_call: TRBV6-5; cdr3_length: 14; cdr3_nt: TGTGCCAGCAGTTACGGCGGCGGTAACTATGGCTACACCTTC; cdr3_aa: CASSYGGGNYGYTF